The source of this T cell receptor beta chain is a study of monozygotic twins with inflammatory bowel disease. Germline CDR1 SNHLY, CDR2 FYNNEI. The CDR3 is made up of 15 amino acids. TCRdb re-called the 5' RACE reads; every CDR3 protein appears as one record, without DNA. The table lists hundreds of thousands of distinct CDR3 sequences. The receptor was isolated from a human donor with ulcerative colitis or Crohn's disease, or a healthy co-twin of an affected twin (not recorded which). The source material was blood. This chain connects TRBV2 to TRBJ2-6; the D call of TRBD2 rests on TCRdb alone, since no DNA is present to check it. The CDR3: CASRTRSGGANVLTF.